Reported below is one TCR beta chain. Germline CDR1 reads LNHNV; CDR2 reads YYDKDF (reference sequence). The CDR3 runs to 15 residues. Trimming pared 3 bases from V and 2 bases from J, leaving 12 bases between. This sample was taken from a study of somatic mutations in cytotoxic T cells in rheumatoid arthritis. Repertoires were generated with immunoSEQ multiplex PCR, while TCRdb's copy carries only in-frame clones and drops some. The sample contains over 9,000 clones, around 75% of which appear only once. The gene calls are TRBV15 and TRBJ2-3; tentatively, D is TRBD2 (6 bases). The source is a man between 60 and 75 years old in good health. The sequencing input was CD8+ T cells sorted from blood. The CDR3 region is CATSSPSGLTDTQYF. The CDR3 nucleotides read TGTGCCACCAGCAGCCCCAGCGGGCTCACAGATACGCAGTATTTT.